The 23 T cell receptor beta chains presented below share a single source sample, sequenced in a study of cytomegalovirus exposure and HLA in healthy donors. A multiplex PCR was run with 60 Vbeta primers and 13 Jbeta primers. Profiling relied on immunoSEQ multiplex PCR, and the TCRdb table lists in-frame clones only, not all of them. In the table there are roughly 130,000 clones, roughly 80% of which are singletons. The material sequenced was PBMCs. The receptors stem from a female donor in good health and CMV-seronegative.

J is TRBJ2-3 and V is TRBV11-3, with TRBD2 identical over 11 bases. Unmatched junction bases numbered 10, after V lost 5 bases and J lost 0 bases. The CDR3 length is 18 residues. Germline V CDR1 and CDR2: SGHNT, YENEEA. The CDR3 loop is CASSPTSGGFLSTDTQYF. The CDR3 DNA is TGTGCCAGCAGCCCTACTAGCGGGGGCTTTCTTAGCACAGATACGCAGTATTTT.

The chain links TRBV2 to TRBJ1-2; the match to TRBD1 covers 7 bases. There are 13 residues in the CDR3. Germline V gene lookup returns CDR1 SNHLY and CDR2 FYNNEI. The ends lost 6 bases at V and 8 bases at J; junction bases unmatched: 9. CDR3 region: CASRLTGAAGYTF. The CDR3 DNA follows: TGTGCCAGCAGATTAACAGGGGCCGCGGGCTACACCTTC. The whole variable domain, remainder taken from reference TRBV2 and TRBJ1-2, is EPEVTQTPSHQVTQMGQEVILRCVPISNHLYFYWYRQILGQKVEFLVSFYNNEISEKSEIFDDQFSVERPDGSNFTLKIRSTKLEDSAMYFCASRLTGAAGYTFGSGTRLTVV.

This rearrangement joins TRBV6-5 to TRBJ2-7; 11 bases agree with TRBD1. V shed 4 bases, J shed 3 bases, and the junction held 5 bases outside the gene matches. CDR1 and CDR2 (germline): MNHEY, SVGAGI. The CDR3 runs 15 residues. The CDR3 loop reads CASSLRGTGGYEQYF. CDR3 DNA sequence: TGTGCCAGCAGTTTAAGGGGGACAGGGGGCTACGAGCAGTACTTC.

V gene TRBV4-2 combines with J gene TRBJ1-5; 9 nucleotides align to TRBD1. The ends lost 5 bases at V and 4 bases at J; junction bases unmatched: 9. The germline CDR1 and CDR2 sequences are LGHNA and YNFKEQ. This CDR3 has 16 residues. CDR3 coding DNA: TGTGCCAGCAGCTCAGAACAGGGGGCAAAGAATCAGCCCCAGCATTTT. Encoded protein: CASSSEQGAKNQPQHF.

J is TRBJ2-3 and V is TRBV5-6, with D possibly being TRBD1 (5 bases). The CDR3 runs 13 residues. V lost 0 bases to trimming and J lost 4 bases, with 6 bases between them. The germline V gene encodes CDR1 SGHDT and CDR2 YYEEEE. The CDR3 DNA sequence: TGTGCCAGCAGCTTGGGGGGCGCAGATACGCAGTATTTT. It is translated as CASSLGGADTQYF. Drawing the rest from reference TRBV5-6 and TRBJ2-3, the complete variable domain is DAGVTQSPTHLIKTRGQQVTLRCSPKSGHDTVSWYQQALGQGPQFIFQYYEEEERQRGNFPDRFSGHQFPNYSSELNVNALLLGDSALYLCASSLGGADTQYFGPGTRLTVL.

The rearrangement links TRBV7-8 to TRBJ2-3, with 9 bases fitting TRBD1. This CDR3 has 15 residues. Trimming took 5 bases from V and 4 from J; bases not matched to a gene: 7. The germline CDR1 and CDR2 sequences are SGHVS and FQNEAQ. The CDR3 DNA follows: TGTGCCAGCAGCCGTAGGGACAGGGTGGCAGATACGCAGTATTTT. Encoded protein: CASSRRDRVADTQYF.

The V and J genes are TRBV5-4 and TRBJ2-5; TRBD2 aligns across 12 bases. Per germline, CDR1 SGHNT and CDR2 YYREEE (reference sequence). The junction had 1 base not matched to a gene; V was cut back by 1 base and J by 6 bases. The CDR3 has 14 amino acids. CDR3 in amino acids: CASSLTSGGQTQYF. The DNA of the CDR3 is TGTGCCAGCAGCTTGACTAGCGGGGGGCAGACCCAGTACTTC.

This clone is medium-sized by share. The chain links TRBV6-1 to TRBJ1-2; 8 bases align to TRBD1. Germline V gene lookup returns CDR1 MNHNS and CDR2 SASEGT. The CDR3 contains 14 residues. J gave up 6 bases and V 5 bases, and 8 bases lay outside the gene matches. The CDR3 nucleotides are TGTGCCAGCAGTCCAATCGGACAGGGCGATGGCTACACCTTC. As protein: CASSPIGQGDGYTF.

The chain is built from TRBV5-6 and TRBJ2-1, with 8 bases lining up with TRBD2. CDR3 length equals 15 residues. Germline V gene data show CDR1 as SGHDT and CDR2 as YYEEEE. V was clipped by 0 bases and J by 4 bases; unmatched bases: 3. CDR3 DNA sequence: TGTGCCAGCAGCTTGGTAACTAGCGGATACAATGAGCAGTTCTTC. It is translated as CASSLVTSGYNEQFF. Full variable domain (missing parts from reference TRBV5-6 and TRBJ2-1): DAGVTQSPTHLIKTRGQQVTLRCSPKSGHDTVSWYQQALGQGPQFIFQYYEEEERQRGNFPDRFSGHQFPNYSSELNVNALLLGDSALYLCASSLVTSGYNEQFFGPGTRLTVL.

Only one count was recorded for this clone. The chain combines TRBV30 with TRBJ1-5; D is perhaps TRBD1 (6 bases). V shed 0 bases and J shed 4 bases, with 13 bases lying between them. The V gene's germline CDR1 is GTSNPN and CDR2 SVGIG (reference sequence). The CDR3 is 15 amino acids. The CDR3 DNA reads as TGTGCCTGGAGTGTATCGGACAGCCGGAATCAGCCCCAGCATTTT. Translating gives CAWSVSDSRNQPQHF.

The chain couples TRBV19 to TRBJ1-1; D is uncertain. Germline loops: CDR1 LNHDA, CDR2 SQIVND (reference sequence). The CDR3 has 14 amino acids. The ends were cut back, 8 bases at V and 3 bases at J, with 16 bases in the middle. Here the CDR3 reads CASLRRVSDTEAFF. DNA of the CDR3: TGTGCCAGTTTAAGGCGGGTTTCGGACACTGAAGCTTTCTTT.

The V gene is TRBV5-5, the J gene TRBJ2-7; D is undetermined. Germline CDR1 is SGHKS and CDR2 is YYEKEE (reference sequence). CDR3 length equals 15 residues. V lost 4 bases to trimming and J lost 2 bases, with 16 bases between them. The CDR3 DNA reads TGTGCCAGCAGCCTTGTGGAAGACTTAACCTACGAGCAGTACTTC. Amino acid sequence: CASSLVEDLTYEQYF.

CDR3 loop: CASSYFRAAGNTIYF. The CDR3 coding sequence is TGTGCCAGCAGTTATTTCAGGGCCGCTGGAAACACCATATATTTT. This chain links TRBV6-6 with TRBJ1-3; D might be TRBD1 (5 bases). V dropped 3 bases and J dropped 2 bases, with 11 bases sitting between them. The CDR3 has 15 residues. The germline gives CDR1 MNHNY, CDR2 SVGAGI (reference sequence).

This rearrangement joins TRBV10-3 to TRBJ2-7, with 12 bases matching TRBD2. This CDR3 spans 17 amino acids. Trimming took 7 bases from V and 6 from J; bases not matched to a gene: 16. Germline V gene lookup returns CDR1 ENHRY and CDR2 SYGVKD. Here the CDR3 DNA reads TGTGCCATCACTAAGGCTAGCGGGGGGGGTACTCCTTCCGAGCAGTACTTC. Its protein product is CAITKASGGGTPSEQYF.

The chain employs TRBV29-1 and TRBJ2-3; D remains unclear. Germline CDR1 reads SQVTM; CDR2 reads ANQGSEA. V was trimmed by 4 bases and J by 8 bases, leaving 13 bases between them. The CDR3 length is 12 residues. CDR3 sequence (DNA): TGCAGCGTTGGACCTGACTTGGGTACGCAGTATTTT. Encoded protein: CSVGPDLGTQYF.

CDR3 in DNA: TGCGCCAGCAGCTTGGGGTTTGGGGGGAACAATGAGCAGTTCTTC. Encoded protein: CASSLGFGGNNEQFF. V gene TRBV5-1 combines with J gene TRBJ2-1, with D possibly TRBD2 on 6 matching bases. The CDR3 is made up of 15 amino acids. Deletions cut 0 bases from V and 5 bases from J, with 12 bases between. CDR1 is SGHRS and CDR2 is YFSETQ in the germline V gene.

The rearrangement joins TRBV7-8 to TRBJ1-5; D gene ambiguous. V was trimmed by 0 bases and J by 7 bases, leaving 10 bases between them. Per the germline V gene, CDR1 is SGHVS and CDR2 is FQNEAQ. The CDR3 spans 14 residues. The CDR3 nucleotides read TGTGCCAGCAGCTTAGCGCAGGTTAGGCAGCCCCAGCATTTT. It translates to CASSLAQVRQPQHF.

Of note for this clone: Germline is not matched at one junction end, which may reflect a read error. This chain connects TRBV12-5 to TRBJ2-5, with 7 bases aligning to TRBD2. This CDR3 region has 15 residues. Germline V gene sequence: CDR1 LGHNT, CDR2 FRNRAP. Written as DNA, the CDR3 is TGTGCTAGCGGTTGGGGTGGGGGGGTCCAAGAGACCCAGTACTTC. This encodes CASGWGGGVQETQYF.

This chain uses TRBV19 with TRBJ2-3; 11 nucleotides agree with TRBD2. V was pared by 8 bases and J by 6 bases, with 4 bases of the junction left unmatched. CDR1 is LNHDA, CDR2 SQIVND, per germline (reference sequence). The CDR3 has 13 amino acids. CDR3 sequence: CASGLAGADTQYF. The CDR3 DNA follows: TGTGCCAGTGGACTAGCGGGTGCGGATACGCAGTATTTT. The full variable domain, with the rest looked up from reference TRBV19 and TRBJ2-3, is DGGITQSPKYLFRKEGQNVTLSCEQNLNHDAMYWYRQDPGQGLRLIYYSQIVNDFQKGDIAEGYSVSREKKESFPLTVTSAQKNPTAFYLCASGLAGADTQYFGPGTRLTVL.

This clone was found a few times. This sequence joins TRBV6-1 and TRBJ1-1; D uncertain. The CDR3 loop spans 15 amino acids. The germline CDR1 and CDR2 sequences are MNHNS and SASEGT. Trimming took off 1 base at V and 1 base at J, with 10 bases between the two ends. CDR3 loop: CASSEGGGANTEAFF. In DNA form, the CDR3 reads TGTGCCAGCAGTGAAGGGGGAGGAGCGAACACTGAAGCTTTCTTT.

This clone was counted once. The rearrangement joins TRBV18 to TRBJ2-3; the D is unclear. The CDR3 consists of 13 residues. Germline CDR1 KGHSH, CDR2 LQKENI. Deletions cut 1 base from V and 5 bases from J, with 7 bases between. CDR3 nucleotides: TGTGCCAGCTCACCACTAGCAAGAGATACGCAGTATTTT. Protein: CASSPLARDTQYF.

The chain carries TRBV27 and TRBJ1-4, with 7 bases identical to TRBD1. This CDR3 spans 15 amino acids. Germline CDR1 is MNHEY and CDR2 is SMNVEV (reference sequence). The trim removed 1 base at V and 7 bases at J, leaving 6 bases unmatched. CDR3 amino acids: CASSLLMSGGEKLFF. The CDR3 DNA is TGTGCCAGCAGTTTATTAATGTCAGGGGGTGAAAAACTGTTTTTT.

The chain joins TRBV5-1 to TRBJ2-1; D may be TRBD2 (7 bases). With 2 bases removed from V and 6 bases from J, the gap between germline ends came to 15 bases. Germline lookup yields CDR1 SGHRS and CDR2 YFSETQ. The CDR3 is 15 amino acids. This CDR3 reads CASSFEGRGLNEQFF. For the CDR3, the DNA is TGCGCCAGCAGCTTTGAAGGGCGGGGGCTCAATGAGCAGTTCTTC.